This is a list of T cell receptor beta chains from one sample in a study of T cell changes during pregnancy in multiple sclerosis. Data came from immunoSEQ multiplex PCR; TCRdb stores just in-frame clones and leaves some out. The table shows tens of thousands of clones, with 85% to 95% occurring only once. The sample consisted of CD4+ T cells from peripheral blood mononuclear cells, taken in the third trimester of pregnancy. Receptor source: a female donor with multiple sclerosis, enrolled in a pregnancy study. Both conserved end residues are part of each CDR3. The order of the fields is clone size, D gene, V gene, J gene, CDR3 protein, CDR3 DNA. The D gene is left open where the match is weak. Clone size appears in some rows only: once, few, many, or a class for an expanded clone.

>NA|NA|TRBV7-2|TRBJ2-6
CASSRDTSSGANVLTF
TGTGCCAGCAGCCGGGACACTAGCTCTGGGGCCAACGTCCTGACTTTC
>NA|TRBD1|TRBV7-2|TRBJ1-1
CASSLGAGTGDQAFF
TGTGCCAGCAGCTTAGGGGCCGGGACAGGGGACCAAGCTTTCTTT
>NA|NA|TRBV15|TRBJ1-5
CATSREGGGRDQPQHF
TGTGCCACCAGCAGAGAGGGAGGGGGTCGAGATCAGCCCCAGCATTTT
>NA|TRBD1|TRBV5-1|TRBJ2-6
CASSYIPGQGAPSGANVLTF
TGCGCCAGCAGTTATATTCCGGGACAGGGGGCTCCCTCTGGGGCCAACGTCCTGACTTTC
>NA|NA|TRBV11-2|TRBJ2-4
CASSQGLNIQYF
TGTGCCAGCAGTCAGGGTCTGAACATTCAGTACTTC
>NA|TRBD1|TRBV18|TRBJ2-3
CASSPRTGEDTQYF
TGTGCCAGCTCTCCCAGGACAGGGGAAGATACGCAGTATTTT
>NA|NA|TRBV5-1|TRBJ2-1
CASSGEGIGNNEQFF
TGCGCCAGCAGCGGCGAAGGGATCGGGAACAATGAGCAGTTCTTC
>NA|NA|TRBV4-1|TRBJ1-1
CASSQTIVRSTEAFF
TGCGCCAGCAGCCAGACTATTGTCCGGAGCACTGAAGCTTTCTTT
>NA|TRBD1|TRBV5-6|TRBJ1-5
CASSLSYGQGGQPQHF
TGTGCCAGCAGCTTAAGTTATGGACAGGGTGGCCAGCCCCAGCATTTT
>NA|NA|TRBV4-3|TRBJ2-7
CASSYIAGPPAYEQYF
TGCGCCAGCAGCTATATTGCTGGGCCCCCAGCCTACGAGCAGTACTTC
>NA|TRBD2|TRBV18|TRBJ2-3
CASSPITSGTDTQYF
TGTGCCAGCTCACCAATAACTAGCGGCACAGATACGCAGTATTTT
>NA|NA|TRBV7-3|TRBJ2-2
CASSPDRNTGELFF
TGTGCCAGCAGCCCAGACAGGAACACCGGGGAGCTGTTTTTT
>NA|NA|TRBV7-2|TRBJ1-2
CASSSIGGGNYGYTF
TGTGCCAGCAGCTCAATCGGGGGGGGTAACTATGGCTACACCTTC
>NA|TRBD1|TRBV18|TRBJ1-5
CASSPYTTGNSNQPQHF
TGTGCCAGCTCACCCTATACGACAGGGAATAGCAATCAGCCCCAGCATTTT
>NA|TRBD1|TRBV2|TRBJ2-2
CASRWTGGNTGELFF
TGTGCCAGCAGGTGGACAGGGGGTAACACCGGGGAGCTGTTTTTT
>NA|TRBD1|TRBV19|TRBJ1-3
CASRGTGRSGNTIYF
TGTGCCAGTAGGGGGACAGGTCGCTCTGGAAACACCATATATTTT
>NA|TRBD1|TRBV7-9|TRBJ2-5
CASRAGQGPGETQYF
TGTGCCAGCAGGGCCGGACAGGGGCCAGGGGAGACCCAGTACTTC
>NA|NA|TRBV10-3|TRBJ2-7
CAISGRRRDSSYEQYF
TGTGCCATCAGTGGGAGGCGGAGGGATAGCTCCTACGAGCAGTACTTC
>NA|NA|TRBV5-4|TRBJ2-1
CASSLGHTTTYNEQFF
TGTGCCAGCAGCTTGGGGCACACCACCACCTACAATGAGCAGTTCTTC
>NA|TRBD1|TRBV28|TRBJ1-2
CASSHSGTEDYGYTF
TGTGCCAGCAGCCACTCCGGGACAGAGGACTATGGCTACACCTTC
>NA|NA|TRBV5-1|TRBJ1-1
CASSGGVPGGTEAFF
TGCGCCAGCAGCGGCGGAGTGCCAGGAGGAACTGAAGCTTTCTTT
>NA|TRBD2|TRBV6-5|TRBJ2-2
CASRSKAGAGGELFF
TGTGCCAGCAGATCTAAAGCGGGGGCTGGCGGGGAGCTGTTTTTT
>NA|TRBD2|TRBV7-3|TRBJ2-3
CASSEGLVRADTQYF
TGTGCCAGCAGCGAGGGACTAGTGAGGGCAGATACGCAGTATTTT
>NA|TRBD2|TRBV9|TRBJ2-3
CASERGGSTDTQYF
TGTGCCAGCGAACGGGGGGGGTCCACAGATACGCAGTATTTT
>NA|TRBD2|TRBV15|TRBJ2-5
CATSPGLAGALGETQYF
TGTGCCACCAGCCCCGGACTAGCGGGGGCACTCGGAGAGACCCAGTACTTC
>NA|NA|TRBV20-1|TRBJ2-1
CSASSNEQFF
TGCAGTGCTAGTAGCAATGAGCAGTTCTTC
>NA|NA|TRBV19|TRBJ1-6
CASPSGTANNSPLHF
TGTGCCAGTCCGAGCGGGACGGCCAATAATTCACCCCTCCACTTT
>once|TRBD1|TRBV19|TRBJ2-1
CASSRGQGFNEQFF
TGTGCCAGTAGTAGGGGACAGGGTTTCAATGAGCAGTTCTTC
>NA|TRBD1|TRBV5-7|TRBJ2-5
CASSSKTKKGQPQETQYF
TGTGCCAGCAGCTCCAAAACGAAGAAGGGACAGCCGCAAGAGACCCAGTACTTC
>NA|NA|TRBV5-1|TRBJ2-2
CASSLLAATGELFF
TGCGCCAGCAGCTTGTTGGCGGCCACCGGGGAGCTGTTTTTT
>NA|TRBD2|TRBV5-5|TRBJ2-1
CASSPKHRTSGSYNEQFF
TGTGCCAGCAGCCCGAAGCATAGGACTAGCGGCTCCTACAATGAGCAGTTCTTC
>NA|TRBD1|TRBV5-4|TRBJ1-1
CASSAKRQGANTEAFF
TGTGCCAGCAGCGCGAAGAGACAGGGGGCTAATACTGAAGCTTTCTTT
>NA|TRBD1|TRBV2|TRBJ1-5
CASSRPGTGDQPQHF
TGTGCCAGCAGCCGTCCAGGGACAGGGGACCAGCCCCAGCATTTT
>NA|TRBD1|TRBV6-4|TRBJ1-2
CASSGDRGGGYTF
TGTGCCAGCAGCGGAGACAGGGGAGGTGGCTACACCTTC
>NA|NA|TRBV2|TRBJ1-5
CASSRQVLTDQPQHF
TGTGCCAGCAGCCGACAGGTTCTTACCGATCAGCCCCAGCATTTT
>NA|NA|TRBV27|TRBJ1-2
CASSLRMTGRDYGYTF
TGTGCCAGCAGTTTGAGGATGACAGGCAGGGACTATGGCTACACCTTC
>NA|TRBD1|TRBV27|TRBJ1-5
CASRETTGHQPQHF
TGTGCCAGCAGAGAAACGACAGGGCATCAGCCCCAGCATTTT
>NA|TRBD1|TRBV2|TRBJ2-7
CASRTGISYEQYF
TGTGCCAGCAGGACAGGGATCTCCTACGAGCAGTACTTC
>NA|NA|TRBV7-2|TRBJ2-7
CASSLSGQAYEQYF
TGTGCCAGCAGCTTAAGCGGGCAAGCCTACGAGCAGTACTTC
>NA|NA|TRBV7-2|TRBJ1-2
CASTVGRTYGYTF
TGTGCCAGCACCGTCGGTCGCACTTATGGCTACACCTTC
>once|TRBD2|TRBV18|TRBJ2-1
CASSLPERGPFEQFF
TGTGCCAGCTCTCTCCCAGAGCGGGGGCCCTTTGAGCAGTTCTTC
>NA|TRBD1|TRBV15|TRBJ1-3
CATSRPGTGLSGNTIYF
TGTGCCACCAGCAGGCCCGGGACAGGGCTCTCTGGAAACACCATATATTTT
>NA|NA|TRBV11-2|TRBJ2-3
CASSSRPNTQYF
TGTGCCAGCAGCTCCAGGCCGAATACGCAGTATTTT
>few|TRBD2|TRBV9|TRBJ2-5
CASSPFPFSGGAYETQYF
TGTGCCAGCAGCCCGTTCCCATTTAGCGGGGGGGCCTACGAGACCCAGTACTTC
>NA|NA|TRBV2|TRBJ1-2
CASSGVPRGGYTF
TGTGCCAGCAGTGGAGTACCCAGGGGTGGCTACACCTTC
>NA|NA|TRBV7-3|TRBJ2-1
CASSFTVLNRDNEQFF
TGTGCCAGCAGCTTTACGGTCTTGAATCGTGACAATGAGCAGTTCTTC
>NA|NA|TRBV18|TRBJ2-1
CASFPGISGHNEQFF
TGTGCCAGCTTCCCCGGGATCAGTGGGCACAATGAGCAGTTCTTC
>once|TRBD1|TRBV5-6|TRBJ1-1
CASRKRTGTNTEAFF
TGTGCCAGCAGAAAACGGACAGGGACGAACACTGAAGCTTTCTTT
>NA|NA|TRBV7-9|TRBJ1-5
CASSLASVPNQPQHF
TGTGCCAGCAGCTTAGCATCAGTGCCCAATCAGCCCCAGCATTTT